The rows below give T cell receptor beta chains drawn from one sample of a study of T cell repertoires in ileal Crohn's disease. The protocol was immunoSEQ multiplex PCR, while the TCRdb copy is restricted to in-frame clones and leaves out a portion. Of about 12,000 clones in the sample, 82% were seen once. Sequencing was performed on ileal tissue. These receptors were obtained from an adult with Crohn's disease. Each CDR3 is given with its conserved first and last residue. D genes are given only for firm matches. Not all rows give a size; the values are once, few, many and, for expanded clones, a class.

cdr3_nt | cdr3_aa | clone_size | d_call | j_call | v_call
TGTGCCAGCAGTCCATCAGGGTTAGGGAACACTGAAGCTTTCTTT | CASSPSGLGNTEAFF | . | . | TRBJ1-1 | TRBV28
TGTGCCAGCAGCTTAGCCGGTGCGGGTGAAAAACTGTTTTTT | CASSLAGAGEKLFF | few | . | TRBJ1-4 | TRBV7-9
TGTGCCAGCAGCCCTTCTAGCGGTAACACCGGGGAGCTGTTTTTT | CASSPSSGNTGELFF | . | TRBD2 | TRBJ2-2 | TRBV7-3
TGTGCCTGGATACGGGGGGACAATTCACCCCTCCACTTT | CAWIRGDNSPLHF | . | . | TRBJ1-6 | TRBV30
TGTGCCAGCAGTGGCCCTAACCGCGGGCCCCAGCATTTT | CASSGPNRGPQHF | . | . | TRBJ1-5 | TRBV25-1
TGTGCCAGCAGCTTTGGTGCAGGGTCAAATCTTGAGGAGACCCAGTACTTC | CASSFGAGSNLEETQYF | . | . | TRBJ2-5 | TRBV11-2
TGTGCCAGCAGCTTGTTGACTAGCGGAGCCTACGAGCAGTACTTC | CASSLLTSGAYEQYF | . | TRBD2 | TRBJ2-7 | TRBV5-6
TGTGCCAGCAGCTTTACAGGGGGACCAGGCACAGATACGCAGTATTTT | CASSFTGGPGTDTQYF | . | TRBD1 | TRBJ2-3 | TRBV5-4
TGTGCCAGTAGTATAGACGCAGGCGGGTCCTACGAGCAGTACTTC | CASSIDAGGSYEQYF | . | . | TRBJ2-7 | TRBV19
TGCGCCAGCAGCCAATGGGCGGGAGGCCCCACAGATACGCAGTATTTT | CASSQWAGGPTDTQYF | . | TRBD2 | TRBJ2-3 | TRBV4-1
TGTGCCAGCAGCGAAACAGGGGTGCAGTACTTC | CASSETGVQYF | . | TRBD1 | TRBJ2-7 | TRBV6-6
TGTGCCAGCAGCTCGCTTTGGCAGGGAGCTTTCTTT | CASSSLWQGAFF | . | . | TRBJ1-1 | TRBV7-2
TGTGCCTGGTCGTCCGGACAATTGGGGACTGAAGCTTTCTTT | CAWSSGQLGTEAFF | . | . | TRBJ1-1 | TRBV30
TGTGCCAGCAGCTTCTCAGGGGGCAATCAGCCCCAGCATTTT | CASSFSGGNQPQHF | . | . | TRBJ1-5 | TRBV9
TGTGCCAGCTCGCCTCTAATTGGGGCGTACTTC | CASSPLIGAYF | . | . | TRBJ2-7 | TRBV18
TGTGCCAGCAGCACACGGAAGCAGCGGGGGGACGAGCAGTACTTC | CASSTRKQRGDEQYF | . | TRBD2 | TRBJ2-7 | TRBV7-8
TGTGCCAGTAGTATAGGACAGGGGGCAGATACGCAGTATTTT | CASSIGQGADTQYF | few | TRBD1 | TRBJ2-3 | TRBV19
TGCGCCAGCAGCTTAAACCGGGACAGACAGACCCAGTACTTC | CASSLNRDRQTQYF | few | TRBD1 | TRBJ2-5 | TRBV5-1
TGTGCCTGGAGTACCCGAGGCCAAGAGACCCAGTACTTC | CAWSTRGQETQYF | once | . | TRBJ2-5 | TRBV30
TGTGCCAGCAGCCATCCGGCTACGGGGCAGTACTTC | CASSHPATGQYF | . | . | TRBJ2-5 | TRBV11-3
TGCGCCAGCAGTGAGTCGACAGCGGGAGGCAACGAGCAGTACTTC | CASSESTAGGNEQYF | . | TRBD2 | TRBJ2-7 | TRBV10-1
TGTGCCAGCAGCTTAGTGGGGACTAGCGCAAAGACCCAGTACTTC | CASSLVGTSAKTQYF | . | TRBD2 | TRBJ2-5 | TRBV11-2
TGTGCCAGCAGCTTGGCGGGGAGAGGACTAGCGGGGGGATCCGGGGAGCTGTTTTTT | CASSLAGRGLAGGSGELFF | . | TRBD2 | TRBJ2-2 | TRBV5-4
TGTGCCAGTAGTAATCGACAGATTTTCGACTACGAGCAGTACTTC | CASSNRQIFDYEQYF | . | . | TRBJ2-7 | TRBV19
TGTGCCAGTAGTATGGCGGGGGGCCCCAAAAACATTCAGTACTTC | CASSMAGGPKNIQYF | . | TRBD2 | TRBJ2-4 | TRBV19
TGTGCCAGCAGCTTTGGGGGCGGGGGGGCCGGCGAGCAGTACTTC | CASSFGGGGAGEQYF | . | TRBD2 | TRBJ2-7 | TRBV7-2
TGTGCCAGCAGTTTACAGTCCTCTGGGGCCAACGTCCTGACTTTC | CASSLQSSGANVLTF | . | . | TRBJ2-6 | TRBV7-2